The 32 T cell receptor beta chains given below trace back to one sample, sequenced in a study of blood T cell repertoires in COVID-19 (dated by TCRdb to the early 2020s). The library was made by the immunoSEQ multiplex PCR assay. TCRdb stores this immuneACCESS table with in-frame sequences only. Part of the clones is absent; in the studies checked, under half of the shortfall reflects unresolved V genes, and no reason is known for the rest. In all, the sample holds approximately 450,000 clones, and 85% to 90% of those were seen once. Together, the top ten hold around 1.1% of the sample. The sequenced material came from PBMCs or T cells enriched from blood (not recorded which). The receptors here all came from a man aged 25-45 years who had recovered from COVID-19.

The rearrangement links TRBV9 to TRBJ2-7; perhaps TRBD2 as D (6 bases). Trimming pared 0 bases from V and 7 bases from J, leaving 11 bases between. Looked up from germline, CDR1 is SGDLS and CDR2 is YYNGEE. This CDR3 is built from 13 residues. CDR3 nucleotides: TGTGCCAGCAGCGTAGCCGGGGCGGGGGAGCAGTACTTC. Translation: CASSVAGAGEQYF.

This clone was seen more than once but under ten times. The chain employs TRBV28 and TRBJ2-3; D possibly corresponds to TRBD2 (7 bases). Germline CDR1 reads MDHEN; CDR2 reads SYDVKM. This CDR3 is 19 amino acids long. Trimming stripped 3 bases from V and 4 bases from J, with 26 bases between. CDR3 residues: CASSFLDSGRGVAADTQYF. The CDR3 DNA reads TGTGCCAGCAGTTTTCTGGACAGTGGGAGGGGAGTCGCAGCAGATACGCAGTATTTT.

The chain employs TRBV27 and TRBJ1-1, with D possibly being TRBD1 (6 bases). Germline CDR1 reads MNHEY; CDR2 reads SMNVEV (reference sequence). V shed 2 bases and J shed 5 bases, with 15 bases lying between them. CDR3 length equals 15 residues. This CDR3 reads CASSLRGWGQTEAFF. The CDR3 nucleotides read TGTGCCAGCAGTTTACGGGGTTGGGGGCAGACTGAAGCTTTCTTT.

This chain joins TRBV29-1 and TRBJ1-1, with 8 bases fitting TRBD1. Trimming cost V 5 bases and J 5 bases; bases outside gene matches: 13. The germline CDR1 and CDR2 sequences are SQVTM and ANQGSEA. This CDR3 region has 15 residues. The CDR3 reads CSVRTGPAVRTEAFF. CDR3 bases: TGCAGCGTTCGGACAGGGCCCGCTGTTAGGACTGAAGCTTTCTTT.

The V and J genes are TRBV7-9 and TRBJ2-6; D might be TRBD1 (5 bases). The CDR3 contains 17 residues. V lost 5 bases, J lost 0 bases, and 14 bases lay in between. CDR1 is SEHNR, CDR2 FQNEAQ, per germline (reference sequence). The CDR3 is CASSLQAPSSGANVLTF. CDR3 bases: TGTGCCAGCAGCCTACAGGCACCCAGCTCTGGGGCCAACGTCCTGACTTTC.

The chain couples TRBV5-1 to TRBJ1-1; D is uncertain. Trimming removed 0 bases at V and 7 bases at J, with 4 bases between. The CDR3 spans 11 residues. CDR1 is SGHRS, CDR2 YFSETQ, per germline. The CDR3: CASSLGGEAFF. In DNA form, the CDR3 reads TGCGCCAGCAGCTTGGGCGGTGAAGCTTTCTTT.

This clone was recorded once. This sequence joins TRBV28 and TRBJ2-7; 10 bases align to TRBD2. CDR3 length: 15 amino acids. Germline-derived CDR1 and CDR2 are MDHEN and SYDVKM. With V trimmed by 8 bases and J by 3 bases, 10 bases remained unmatched. The CDR3 nucleotides read TGTGCCAGCCGAAACGGACTAGCGGATATCTACGAGCAGTACTTC. This codes for CASRNGLADIYEQYF.

This clone was seen once. The chain couples TRBV5-6 to TRBJ2-2, with 8 nucleotides matching TRBD1. V lost 1 base, J lost 4 bases, and 12 bases stayed unmatched. Germline values: CDR1 SGHDT, CDR2 YYEEEE. The CDR3 consists of 18 residues. DNA of the CDR3: TGTGCCAGCAGCTTGATCGCCAGGGGGCGACTGAGCACCGGGGAGCTGTTTTTT. Translated: CASSLIARGRLSTGELFF.

V usage is TRBV6-6 and J usage is TRBJ1-2; perhaps TRBD1 as D (5 bases). The CDR3 sequence is 13 residues long. Germline CDR1 reads MNHNY; CDR2 reads SVGAGI (reference sequence). V was clipped by 6 bases and J by 8 bases, with 16 bases between them. The CDR3 nucleotides are TGTGCCAGCAGCAATAGGACATCAAGCGGCTACACCTTC. It translates to CASSNRTSSGYTF.

The chain uses TRBV5-1 and TRBJ1-5; D gene ambiguous. This CDR3 is 14 amino acids long. V lost 3 bases and J lost 5, with 12 bases in between. The germline gives CDR1 SGHRS, CDR2 YFSETQ. The chain's CDR3 is CASSSGGRHQPQHF. In nucleotides, the CDR3 is TGCGCCAGCAGCTCGGGTGGGAGGCATCAGCCCCAGCATTTT.

The J gene is TRBJ2-5, the V gene TRBV6-6; TRBD1 matches at 9 bases. V dropped 2 bases and J dropped 4; count of bases not matched to a gene: 8. Germline V CDR1 and CDR2: MNHNY, SVGAGI (reference sequence). CDR3 length: 16 residues. The CDR3, as DNA: TGTGCCAGCAGTTACGCGACCGGGACAGGGAGAGAGACCCAGTACTTC. Translation: CASSYATGTGRETQYF.

The chain recombines TRBV27 with TRBJ1-2; D remains unclear. V was clipped by 2 bases and J by 5 bases, with 18 bases between them. Germline lookup yields CDR1 MNHEY and CDR2 SMNVEV (reference sequence). This CDR3 region has 16 residues. The CDR3 protein is CASSLAGYTTMYGYTF. CDR3 nucleotide sequence: TGTGCCAGCAGTTTAGCGGGTTATACCACTATGTATGGCTACACCTTC.

In its sample, this clone was seen once. J is TRBJ1-3 and V is TRBV9, with TRBD1 matching over 7 bases. Germline lookup yields CDR1 SGDLS and CDR2 YYNGEE. The V gene end was trimmed by 4 bases and the J gene end by 3 bases; junction bases not matched to a gene: 7. The CDR3 is 15 amino acids. CDR3 amino acids: CASSTGVDHGNTIYF. CDR3 nucleotide sequence: TGTGCCAGCAGCACAGGGGTCGATCATGGAAACACCATATATTTT.

In DNA form, the CDR3 reads TGTGCCAGCAGCCTTCGGACATCGAACACTGAAGCTTTCTTT. It specifies CASSLRTSNTEAFF. This rearrangement joins TRBV27 to TRBJ1-1; tentatively, D is TRBD1 (5 bases). From germline, CDR1 is MNHEY and CDR2 SMNVEV (reference sequence). This CDR3 spans 14 amino acids. Trimming took off 6 bases at V and 1 base at J, with 12 bases between the two ends.

The genes are TRBV28 and TRBJ1-5, with D unresolved. The CDR3 length is 14 residues. From germline, CDR1 is MDHEN and CDR2 SYDVKM. V was pared by 5 bases and J by 4 bases, with 12 bases between. DNA for the CDR3: TGTGCCAGCAGTCGGGGAGTTCGGAATCAGCCCCAGCATTTT. This encodes CASSRGVRNQPQHF. The full variable domain, rest sourced from reference TRBV28 and TRBJ1-5, is DVKVTQSSRYLVKRTGEKVFLECVQDMDHENMFWYRQDPGLGLRLIYFSYDVKMKEKGDIPEGYSVSREKKERFSLILESASTNQTSMYLCASSRGVRNQPQHFGDGTRLSIL.

The chain employs TRBV19 and TRBJ2-1; 8 nucleotides align to TRBD2. Germline V gene data show CDR1 as LNHDA and CDR2 as SQIVND (reference sequence). The V gene end was trimmed by 5 bases and the J gene end by 7 bases; junction bases not matched to a gene: 16. This CDR3 contains 17 residues. In DNA form, the CDR3 reads TGTGCCAGTAGTGATTCGCCCGGGACTAGAAGAACGAATGAGCAGTTCTTC. Protein sequence: CASSDSPGTRRTNEQFF.

V is TRBV5-8 and J is TRBJ2-1; 9 bases align to TRBD2. This CDR3 region has 15 residues. With V trimmed by 1 base and J by 7 bases, 6 bases remained unmatched. Per the germline V gene, CDR1 is SGHTS and CDR2 is YDEGEE. The CDR3 bases are TGTGCCAGCAGCTTGAGAGCGGGAGGTAGGAATGAGCAGTTCTTC. Encoded protein: CASSLRAGGRNEQFF.

The V and J genes are TRBV10-1 and TRBJ2-2, with TRBD2 matching 9 bases. The CDR3 is 15 amino acids. Trimming took 6 bases from V and 1 from J; bases not matched to a gene: 3. Looked up from germline, CDR1 is WNHNN and CDR2 is SYGVQD (reference sequence). CDR3 loop: CASRRTSENTGELFF. The CDR3, as DNA: TGCGCCAGCAGGCGGACTAGCGAGAACACCGGGGAGCTGTTTTTT.

This clone was seen a few times. The chain joins TRBV29-1 to TRBJ2-3; D may be TRBD2 (6 bases). There are 14 residues in the CDR3. Looked up from germline, CDR1 is SQVTM and CDR2 is ANQGSEA. V dropped 6 bases and J dropped 0 bases, with 13 bases sitting between them. CDR3 nucleotide sequence: TGCAGCGTGGACCCCGGGACTAGCACAGATACGCAGTATTTT. It translates to CSVDPGTSTDTQYF.

The sample holds a few counts of this clone. A much larger clone lies a single base off, so this may be a read error. The chain recombines TRBV27 with TRBJ1-2; 10 bases are a match to TRBD1. Germline loops: CDR1 MNHEY, CDR2 SMNVEV (reference sequence). The CDR3 runs 12 residues. Unmatched junction bases numbered 0, after V lost 5 bases and J lost 6 bases. Written as DNA, the CDR3 is TGTGCCAGCAGTGGGACAGGGGATGGCTACACCTTC. Amino acid sequence: CASSGTGDGYTF.

V and J are TRBV12-3 or TRBV12-4 and TRBJ2-3; D unclear. Trimming stripped 5 bases from V and 1 base from J, with 7 bases between. This CDR3 spans 13 amino acids. This chain's CDR3 is CASSKSGTDTQYF. The CDR3 DNA is TGTGCCAGCAGTAAGTCAGGCACAGATACGCAGTATTTT.

The sample holds one count of this clone. The chain carries TRBV28 and TRBJ1-2, with D possibly TRBD1 on 5 matching bases. The V end was cut by 6 bases, the J end by 4 bases, with 15 bases between. The germline gives CDR1 MDHEN, CDR2 SYDVKM. The CDR3 has 14 amino acids. The CDR3 is CASRSPQGSYGYTF. The CDR3 nucleotides read TGTGCCAGCAGATCCCCCCAGGGTAGCTATGGCTACACCTTC.

The rearrangement uses TRBV15 and TRBJ2-5, with a tentative D call TRBD1 (6 bases). V lost 0 bases to trimming and J lost 1 base, with 9 bases between them. The CDR3 runs 15 residues. Germline loops: CDR1 LNHNV, CDR2 YYDKDF (reference sequence). The DNA of the CDR3 is TGTGCCACCAGCAGAGATCCCAGGGGCCAAGAGACCCAGTACTTC. Protein sequence: CATSRDPRGQETQYF.

The rearrangement joins TRBV5-5 to TRBJ2-5, with 8 bases that match TRBD1. The CDR3 consists of 15 residues. J was trimmed by 0 bases and V by 4 bases; bases with no gene match: 5. Germline lookup yields CDR1 SGHKS and CDR2 YYEKEE (reference sequence). CDR3 residues: CASSPTGEDQETQYF. CDR3 nucleotides: TGTGCCAGCAGCCCGACAGGGGAAGACCAAGAGACCCAGTACTTC.

The chain employs TRBV19 and TRBJ1-2; TRBD1 aligns across 7 bases. Trimming took 9 bases from V and 8 from J; bases not matched to a gene: 12. Germline lookup yields CDR1 LNHDA and CDR2 SQIVND (reference sequence). This CDR3 spans 13 amino acids. The CDR3 sequence: CASLRGGAGGYTF. The CDR3 nucleotides are TGTGCCAGCCTTAGAGGGGGCGCGGGGGGCTACACCTTC.

This clone was seen once. The CDR3 sequence: CASSSEGQGEETQYF. The CDR3, as DNA: TGTGCCAGCAGCTCGGAGGGACAGGGGGAAGAGACCCAGTACTTC. This chain connects TRBV13 to TRBJ2-5; 11 nucleotides line up with TRBD1. Germline CDR1 PRHDT, CDR2 FYEKMQ (reference sequence). V was pared by 4 bases and J by 3 bases, with 4 bases of the junction left unmatched. The CDR3 runs 15 residues.

The rearrangement joins TRBV7-6 to TRBJ2-6; D remains unclear. The CDR3 is 16 residues long. With 0 bases removed from V and 0 bases from J, the gap between germline ends came to 6 bases. Germline V lookup: CDR1 SGHVS, CDR2 FNYEAQ. The CDR3 nucleotides are TGTGCCAGCAGCTTAGCTTCAGGCTCTGGGGCCAACGTCCTGACTTTC. Residues: CASSLASGSGANVLTF.

V and J are TRBV19 and TRBJ2-7; the match to TRBD2 covers 8 bases. Germline CDR1 is LNHDA and CDR2 is SQIVND (reference sequence). V shed 5 bases and J 2 bases; nucleotides not matched to a gene: 5. This CDR3 region has 14 residues. For the CDR3, the DNA is TGTGCCAGTAGTGCAATGGGACTAGCCTACGAGCAGTACTTC. Its protein product is CASSAMGLAYEQYF.

The chain joins TRBV29-1 to TRBJ2-1, with 9 bases identical to TRBD2. Trimming cost V 6 bases and J 2 bases; bases outside gene matches: 11. The CDR3 is 16 residues long. The germline V gene has CDR1 SQVTM and CDR2 ANQGSEA. This chain's CDR3 is CSVGSLAGVTYNEQFF. The DNA for the CDR3 is TGCAGCGTGGGGTCCTTAGCGGGGGTAACCTACAATGAGCAGTTCTTC.

V and J are TRBV5-1 and TRBJ2-7; D gene uncertain. Germline CDR1 and CDR2: SGHRS and YFSETQ. CDR3 length equals 14 residues. With 1 base removed from V and 6 bases from J, the gap between germline ends came to 14 bases. The CDR3 protein is CASSLRQDRLEQYF. The DNA for the CDR3 is TGCGCCAGCAGCTTGAGGCAGGATCGGCTCGAGCAGTACTTC.

The V and J genes are TRBV28 and TRBJ1-1; TRBD1 is a possible D gene (6 bases). The V end was cut by 3 bases, the J end by 4 bases, with 15 bases between. CDR1 is MDHEN and CDR2 is SYDVKM in the germline V gene. The CDR3 totals 15 residues. CDR3: CASSLAGGESTEAFF. CDR3 DNA sequence: TGTGCCAGCAGTTTGGCTGGGGGCGAGAGCACTGAAGCTTTCTTT.

The sample holds a few counts of this clone. The V call is TRBV3-1 (or the pseudogene TRBV3-2), the J call TRBJ2-2; 16 bases are shared with TRBD2. The germline CDR1 and CDR2 sequences are LGHDT and YNNKEL (reference sequence). The ends lost 5 bases at V and 6 bases at J; junction bases unmatched: 12. The CDR3 has 19 residues. The CDR3 loop reads CASSKGLAGGPGLAGELFF. DNA for the CDR3: TGTGCCAGCAGCAAGGGACTAGCGGGAGGGCCGGGGCTCGCCGGGGAGCTGTTTTTT.